This TCR beta chain was profiled in a study of blood T cells in healthy people across ages. Every donor provided roughly 10 milliliters of peripheral blood. The authors ran a second PCR of about 7 to 11 cycles using a sample-barcoded 5' primer and a J-beta primer mix. TCRdb itself ran the 5' RACE reads through MiXCR, one entry per CDR3 protein. The sample records some 700,000 distinct CDR3 sequences, about 40% being singletons. Study findings and constraints: Expanded clonotype changes were possibly confounded by unknown donor CMV status. Diversity estimated from one million T cells was considered an underestimate.

Comments on this clonotype: Its target is unknown.

In germline, CDR1 is SQVTM, CDR2 ANQGSEA. The CDR3 length is 15 residues. The V gene lost 7 bases and the J gene lost 11 bases, with 29 bases spanning the gap. Source material: blood. The chain combines TRBV29-1 with TRBJ2-5; D tentatively reads TRBD1 or TRBD2 (6 bases each). The sequence derives from a woman in her sixties in good health. The CDR3 nucleotides are TGCAGCGCCGTTCGGGGACCGGGGGCGTACAATGAGCAGTACTTC. The encoded protein is CSAVRGPGAYNEQYF.